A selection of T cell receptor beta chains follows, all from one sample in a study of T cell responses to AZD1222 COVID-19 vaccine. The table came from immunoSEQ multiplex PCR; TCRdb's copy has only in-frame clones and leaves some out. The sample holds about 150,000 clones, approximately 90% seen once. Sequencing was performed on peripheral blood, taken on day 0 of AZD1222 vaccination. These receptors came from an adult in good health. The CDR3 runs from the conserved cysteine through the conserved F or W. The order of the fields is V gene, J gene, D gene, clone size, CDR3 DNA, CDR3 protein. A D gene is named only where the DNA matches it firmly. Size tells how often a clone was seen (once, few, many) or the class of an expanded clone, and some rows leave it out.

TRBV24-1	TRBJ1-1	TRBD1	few	TGTGCCACCAGACAGGGGACTGAAGCTTTCTTT	CATRQGTEAFF
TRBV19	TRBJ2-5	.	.	TGTGCCAGTAGTATACAGCCCCAAGAGACCCAGTACTTC	CASSIQPQETQYF
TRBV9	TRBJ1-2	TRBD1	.	TGTGCCAGCAGCCCAACGACAGGGGTGAACTATGGCTACACCTTC	CASSPTTGVNYGYTF
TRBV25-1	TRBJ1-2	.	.	TGTGCCAGCAGTGTCTCAGGGGAGAGCTATGGCTACACCTTC	CASSVSGESYGYTF
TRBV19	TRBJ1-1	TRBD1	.	TGTGCCAGATGTCCCGGGACAGGGGCCACTGTGGGGACTGAAGCTTTCTTT	CARCPGTGATVGTEAFF
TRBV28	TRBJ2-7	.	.	TGTGCCAGCAGTACTGGACAGCAACGGGAGCAGTACTTC	CASSTGQQREQYF
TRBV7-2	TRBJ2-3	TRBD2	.	TGTGCCAGCAGCCCCATAGCGGGAGGGATCGCAGATACGCAGTATTTT	CASSPIAGGIADTQYF
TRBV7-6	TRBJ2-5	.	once	TGTGCCAGCAGCCCCCGACTATCGGCGGAGACCCAGTACTTC	CASSPRLSAETQYF
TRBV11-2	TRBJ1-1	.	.	TGTGCCAGCAGCTTAGATATTCAGGGATGGAACACTGAAGCTTTCTTT	CASSLDIQGWNTEAFF
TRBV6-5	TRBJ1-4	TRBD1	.	TGTGCCAGCCGCAATTTACAGGGGGCGCGGGAAAAACTGTTTTTT	CASRNLQGAREKLFF
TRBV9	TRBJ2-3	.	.	TGTGCCAGCAGCGCTACGATCACAGATACGCAGTATTTT	CASSATITDTQYF
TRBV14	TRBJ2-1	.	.	TGTGCCAGCAGCCAGGGAAGGAGCTCCTACAATGAGCAGTTCTTC	CASSQGRSSYNEQFF
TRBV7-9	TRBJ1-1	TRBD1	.	TGTGCCAGCAGCGATCCGGGACAGCAAAACACTGAAGCTTTCTTT	CASSDPGQQNTEAFF
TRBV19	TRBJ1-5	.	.	TGTGCCAGTAGTATAAAAAGGCGAGGGGGCAATCAGCCCCAGCATTTT	CASSIKRRGGNQPQHF
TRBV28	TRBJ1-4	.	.	TGTGCCAGCAGTTTAACTGGCATCAGGGAAAAACTGTTTTTT	CASSLTGIREKLFF
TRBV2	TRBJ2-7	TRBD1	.	TGTGCCAGCAGTGAAGCGCAGGGGGAGCTGTACGAGCAGTACTTC	CASSEAQGELYEQYF
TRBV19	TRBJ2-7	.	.	TGTGCCAGTAGTATACGGCTACCAGGTTACGAGCAGTACTTC	CASSIRLPGYEQYF
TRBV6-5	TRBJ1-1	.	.	TGTGCCACCAAATTGACAGGCAGGGACACTGAAGCTTTCTTT	CATKLTGRDTEAFF
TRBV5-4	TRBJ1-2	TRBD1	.	TGTGCCAGCAGCTCCCCGGACAGGTCGTATGGCTACACCTTC	CASSSPDRSYGYTF
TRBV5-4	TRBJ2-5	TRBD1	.	TGTGCCAGCAGCTTAGGCAGGGGGCAAGAGACCCAGTACTTC	CASSLGRGQETQYF
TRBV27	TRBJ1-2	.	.	TGTGCCAGCAGTTTAAGGGGGGCTAACTATGGCTACACCTTC	CASSLRGANYGYTF
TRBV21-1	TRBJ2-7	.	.	TGTGCCAGCAGGTCCGACAGGGACCCTCTCTTC	CASRSDRDPLF
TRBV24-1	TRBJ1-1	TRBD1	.	TGTGCCACCAGTGACCGAGACAGGGAACGCTCGTTT	CATSDRDRERSF
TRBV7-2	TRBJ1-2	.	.	TGTGCCAGCAGCTTAGGGACAGCCGACTATGGCTACACCTTC	CASSLGTADYGYTF
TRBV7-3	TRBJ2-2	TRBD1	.	TGTGCCAGCAGCCCCCGGACAGGGGGCGGCGGGGAGCTGTTTTTT	CASSPRTGGGGELFF
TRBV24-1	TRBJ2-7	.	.	TGTGCCACCAGTGGGTTACAGGGGAGGATGTACGAGCAGTACTTC	CATSGLQGRMYEQYF
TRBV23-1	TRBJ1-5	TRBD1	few	TGCGCCAGCAGTCCCGGGACAGGGAATAATCAGCCCCAGCATTTT	CASSPGTGNNQPQHF
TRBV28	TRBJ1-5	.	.	TGTGCCAGCAGACTCGGCAATCAGCCCCAGCATTTT	CASRLGNQPQHF
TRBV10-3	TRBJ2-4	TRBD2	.	TGTGCCATTACTACCCGGCTAGCGGGAGGACCTCCGGCCAAAAACATTCAGTACTTC	CAITTRLAGGPPAKNIQYF
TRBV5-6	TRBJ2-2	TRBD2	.	TGTGCCAGCAGCCCGGGACTAGCGGTTAAGAACACCGGGGAGCTGTTTTTT	CASSPGLAVKNTGELFF
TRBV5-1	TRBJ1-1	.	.	TGCGCCAGCAGCTTCCGGGAGAACACTGAAGCTTTCTTT	CASSFRENTEAFF
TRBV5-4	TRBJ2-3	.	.	TGTGCCAGCAGCCAGACTACTTGGACAGATACGCAGTATTTT	CASSQTTWTDTQYF
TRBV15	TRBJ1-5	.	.	TGTGCCACCAGCGCGAGGTGGGGTAGCAATCAGCCCCAGCATTTT	CATSARWGSNQPQHF